This entry lists 22 T cell receptor beta chains sequenced from one sample in a study of cytomegalovirus exposure and HLA in healthy donors. PCR employed 60 Vbeta and 13 Jbeta primers. The table came from immunoSEQ multiplex PCR; TCRdb's copy has only in-frame clones and leaves some out. The data show some 60,000 clones, roughly 83% seen once. The sequenced sample consisted of PBMCs. The receptor source for this set is a man aged 35-49 years in good health and CMV-seronegative.

This chain links TRBV28 with TRBJ1-1, with 9 bases identical to TRBD1. Germline V gene sequence: CDR1 MDHEN, CDR2 SYDVKM. The junction had 6 bases not matched to a gene; V was cut back by 5 bases and J by 5 bases. CDR3 length: 14 amino acids. Here the CDR3 reads CASSLQGAYTEAFF. Here the CDR3 DNA reads TGTGCCAGCAGTCTACAGGGGGCTTATACTGAAGCTTTCTTT.

Only a few counts were recorded for this clone. The chain is built from TRBV6-1 and TRBJ2-2; 8 nucleotides agree with TRBD1. The CDR3 length is 14 residues. V shed 7 bases and J 6 bases; nucleotides not matched to a gene: 7. Germline V gene data show CDR1 as MNHNS and CDR2 as SASEGT. CDR3 bases: TGTGCCAGCAAAGGACAGGGCTTTTCCGGGGAGCTGTTTTTT. It is translated as CASKGQGFSGELFF.

The CDR3 DNA sequence: TGCGCCAGCAGCTTTGTCCCGGGGGGCGCCAACACCGGGGAGCTGTTTTTT. It translates to CASSFVPGGANTGELFF. The rearrangement links TRBV5-1 to TRBJ2-2; D is perhaps TRBD2 (7 bases). Trimming shortened V by 2 bases and J by 2 bases, and 16 bases separated the two germline ends. Germline V gene data show CDR1 as SGHRS and CDR2 as YFSETQ. The CDR3 totals 17 residues.

The chain links TRBV7-8 to TRBJ2-1; 7 bases agree with TRBD1. The V segment lost 5 bases and the J segment 0 bases; nucleotides outside the gene matches: 13. CDR3 length equals 18 residues. From germline, CDR1 is SGHVS and CDR2 FQNEAQ. The CDR3 nucleotides read TGTGCCAGCAGCATCCAACGCAGGGGGTATGGCTCCTACAATGAGCAGTTCTTC. It encodes CASSIQRRGYGSYNEQFF.

This clone came up a few times. The chain uses TRBV2 and TRBJ2-3; possibly TRBD1 for D (5 bases). Trimming left V 6 bases short and J 2 bases short, with 9 bases between. Germline V gene lookup returns CDR1 SNHLY and CDR2 FYNNEI. The CDR3 is made up of 13 amino acids. CDR3 in amino acids: CASRTDPTDTQYF. The CDR3 nucleotides are TGTGCCAGCAGGACAGATCCCACAGATACGCAGTATTTT.

The J gene is TRBJ1-2, the V gene TRBV14, with D possibly matching TRBD1 (5 bases). The V and J ends lost 4 bases and 7 bases respectively, with 13 bases between them. The germline CDR1 and CDR2 sequences are SGHDN and FVKESK. The length of the CDR3 is 13 residues. CDR3 in amino acids: CASSLPGGTGYTF. CDR3 DNA sequence: TGTGCCAGCAGCCTCCCGGGGGGGACTGGCTACACCTTC.

The chain carries TRBV7-2 and TRBJ1-5, with D tentatively TRBD1 (5 bases). The germline V gene encodes CDR1 SGHTA and CDR2 FQGNSA. Trimming removed 1 base from V and 2 bases from J, with 12 bases in between. The CDR3 contains 16 residues. In nucleotides, the CDR3 is TGTGCCAGCAGCTTAGTAGGGGCAGTGGGCAATCAGCCCCAGCATTTT. It specifies CASSLVGAVGNQPQHF.

The rearrangement links TRBV5-1 to TRBJ1-3; D is unresolved. The CDR3 has 18 amino acids. The ends were cut back, 0 bases at V and 3 bases at J, with 19 bases in the middle. In germline, CDR1 is SGHRS, CDR2 YFSETQ. The CDR3 region has the DNA TGCGCCAGCAGCTTGGTCTTCAGTTCTCAGGCTTTTGGAAACACCATATATTTT. Translating gives CASSLVFSSQAFGNTIYF.

This sequence joins TRBV5-6 and TRBJ2-3; 7 bases fit TRBD1. V dropped 2 bases and J dropped 1; count of bases not matched to a gene: 1. Germline CDR1 SGHDT, CDR2 YYEEEE. This CDR3 contains 14 residues. The CDR3 DNA reads TGTGCCAGCAGCTTCGACAGGGGCACAGATACGCAGTATTTT. Protein: CASSFDRGTDTQYF.

The chain joins TRBV30 to TRBJ2-1, with TRBD2 matching over 7 bases. Germline CDR1 GTSNPN, CDR2 SVGIG (reference sequence). The CDR3 totals 16 residues. V lost 0 bases and J lost 4; bases outside the gene matches: 9. CDR3 loop: CAWSVQWASGYNEQFF. CDR3 bases: TGTGCCTGGAGTGTACAGTGGGCTAGCGGTTACAATGAGCAGTTCTTC. Complete variable domain (other parts from reference TRBV30 and TRBJ2-1): SQTIHQWPATLVQPVGSPLSLECTVEGTSNPNLYWYRQAAGRGLQLLFYSVGIGQISSEVPQNLSASRPQDRQFILSSKKLLLSDSGFYLCAWSVQWASGYNEQFFGPGTRLTVL.

This chain uses TRBV29-1 with TRBJ1-1; D remains ambiguous. This CDR3 contains 12 residues. Trimming shortened V by 4 bases and J by 4 bases, and 10 bases separated the two germline ends. Germline V lookup: CDR1 SQVTM, CDR2 ANQGSEA. The CDR3 DNA reads TGCAGCGTTGCGAGTTTGTCCACTGAAGCTTTCTTT. Protein product: CSVASLSTEAFF.

This chain joins TRBV27 and TRBJ2-2, with D hard to call. The CDR3 loop spans 13 amino acids. Trimming took off 0 bases at V and 5 bases at J, with 4 bases between the two ends. The germline V gene has CDR1 MNHEY and CDR2 SMNVEV (reference sequence). The CDR3 coding sequence is TGTGCCAGCAGTTTATCATTAACCGGGGAGCTGTTTTTT. Translated: CASSLSLTGELFF.

The genes are TRBV7-2 and TRBJ2-3; TRBD2 aligns across 14 bases. Looked up from germline, CDR1 is SGHTA and CDR2 is FQGNSA. Trimming removed 5 bases from V and 6 bases from J; junction bases left unmatched: 7. The CDR3 is made up of 16 amino acids. CDR3 sequence reads: CASSAGLAGVRDTQYF. The CDR3 region has the DNA TGTGCCAGCAGCGCGGGACTAGCGGGGGTCAGGGATACGCAGTATTTT.

This rearrangement joins TRBV11-2 to TRBJ1-1, with 7 bases fitting TRBD1. Germline V lookup: CDR1 SGHAT, CDR2 FQNNGV. The CDR3 sequence is 16 residues long. Germline trimming cut 5 bases from V and 5 bases from J; bases unmatched to any gene: 14. For the CDR3, the DNA is TGTGCCAGCAGCCTATACGGACGACAGGGCTCGACTGAAGCTTTCTTT. This encodes CASSLYGRQGSTEAFF.

The V gene is TRBV5-6, the J gene TRBJ1-6, with D unclear. Germline V lookup: CDR1 SGHDT, CDR2 YYEEEE. This CDR3 is 16 amino acids long. Trimming stripped 1 base from V and 9 bases from J, with 17 bases between. CDR3 in DNA: TGTGCCAGCAGCTTGCACTGGGGAGGTGATGGTTCACCCCTCCACTTT. This gives the protein CASSLHWGGDGSPLHF.

The rearrangement joins TRBV30 to TRBJ1-6; D remains ambiguous. V lost 8 bases to trimming and J lost 10 bases, with 18 bases between them. The CDR3 is 13 residues long. CDR1 is GTSNPN, CDR2 SVGIG, per germline (reference sequence). Written as DNA, the CDR3 is TGTGCCCTACACGGGTTTTCGCGATCACCCCTCCACTTT. The encoded protein is CALHGFSRSPLHF.

Only one count was recorded for this clone. The chain couples TRBV7-2 to TRBJ1-2; 7 bases map to TRBD1. J gave up 4 bases and V 0 bases, and 5 bases lay outside the gene matches. The CDR3 contains 15 residues. The V gene's germline CDR1 is SGHTA and CDR2 FQGNSA. This chain's CDR3 is CASSLAGNRGYGYTF. The CDR3 DNA follows: TGTGCCAGCAGCTTAGCGGGAAACAGGGGCTATGGCTACACCTTC.

This clone appeared a few times. The chain combines TRBV4-3 with TRBJ1-3; a possible D gene is TRBD1 (6 bases). The CDR3 consists of 16 residues. Germline V gene data show CDR1 as LGHNA and CDR2 as YSLEER. Trimming took off 8 bases at V and 0 bases at J, with 17 bases between the two ends. The CDR3: CASPHLTGNSGNTIYF. The CDR3 DNA reads as TGCGCCAGCCCACATTTGACAGGCAACTCTGGAAACACCATATATTTT.

The rearrangement joins TRBV18 to TRBJ1-4; D not certain. Between the trimmed V and J ends, which lost 1 base and 1 base, there was a span of 7 bases. Germline V gene sequence: CDR1 KGHSH, CDR2 LQKENI. The CDR3 has 15 amino acids. For the CDR3, the DNA is TGTGCCAGCTCACCACTCAGAATAACTAATGAAAAACTGTTTTTT. This gives the protein CASSPLRITNEKLFF.

This chain connects TRBV6-5 to TRBJ2-5; 11 nucleotides align to TRBD2. Germline-derived CDR1 and CDR2 are MNHEY and SVGAGI. The CDR3 sequence is 15 residues long. J lost 4 bases, V lost 4 bases, and 5 bases had no gene match. The CDR3 sequence is CASSFSGGAVETQYF. The CDR3, as DNA: TGTGCCAGCAGTTTTAGCGGGGGGGCCGTAGAGACCCAGTACTTC.

J is TRBJ2-5 and V is TRBV5-1, with TRBD2 identical over 8 bases. The CDR3 has 14 amino acids. V dropped 7 bases and J dropped 5; count of bases not matched to a gene: 10. CDR1 is SGHRS, CDR2 YFSETQ, per germline. The CDR3 bases are TGCGCCAGCTATCGGGGGGGAAATGTTGAGACCCAGTACTTC. This translates into CASYRGGNVETQYF. Drawing the rest from reference TRBV5-1 and TRBJ2-5, the complete variable domain is KAGVTQTPRYLIKTRGQQVTLSCSPISGHRSVSWYQQTPGQGLQFLFEYFSETQRNKGNFPGRFSGRQFSNSRSEMNVSTLELGDSALYLCASYRGGNVETQYFGPGTRLLVL.

V usage is TRBV6-1 and J usage is TRBJ2-7, with 7 bases fitting TRBD2. Germline values: CDR1 MNHNS, CDR2 SASEGT. J was trimmed by 4 bases and V by 5 bases; bases with no gene match: 8. The CDR3 runs to 14 residues. CDR3 sequence reads: CASSPQGEGYEQYV. The CDR3 nucleotides read TGTGCCAGCAGTCCCCAAGGGGAGGGATACGAGCAGTACGTC.